This T cell receptor (beta chain) was found in a study of CD8 T cells in ankylosing spondylitis. Quantitative 5'-RACE with molecular barcodes was used to make the TCR beta libraries. TCRdb ran MiXCR on the 5' RACE reads and lists one entry per CDR3 protein. The data hold approximately 31,000 distinct CDR3 sequences, with under 40% observed a single time. Germline CDR1 GTSNPN, CDR2 SVGIG (reference sequence). The CDR3 extends over 15 amino acids. The ends lost 3 bases at V and 6 bases at J; junction bases unmatched: 12. Findings and limits, study-wide: Clones tied to disease were said to be significantly enriched in matched ankylosing spondylitis synovial fluid. Prior work had noted some motif variants in reactive arthritis blood and synovial fluid. Roughly eight highly homologous variants formed a TCR beta motif that appeared characteristic of ankylosing spondylitis blood.

This clonotype has more than one count but fewer than ten. Antigen unknown. This receptor was identified in a male donor with ankylosing spondylitis. The chain employs TRBV30 and TRBJ1-1, with 8 bases that match TRBD1. Sequenced sample: synovial fluid, either unsorted or a sorted T cell fraction (not recorded which). The CDR3 loop reads CAWSIKDRAGAEAFF. In DNA form, the CDR3 reads TGTGCCTGGAGCATAAAGGACAGGGCGGGGGCTGAAGCTTTCTTT.